Presented here are 28 T cell receptor beta chains from one specimen sequenced in a study of blood T cell repertoires in COVID-19. Some clones are missing from TCRdb's copy, which holds only in-frame ones; the method was immunoSEQ multiplex PCR. The sample carries roughly 140,000 clones, 70% to 85% recorded once. Sequences were obtained from peripheral blood. Receptors were obtained from a woman aged 50 to 60 with acute or convalescent COVID-19.

CDR3 DNA: TGTGCCAGTAGTATGGTACAGAACACCGGGGAGCTGTTTTTT. It codes for CASSMVQNTGELFF. The gene calls are TRBV19 and TRBJ2-2; D call uncertain. Trimming removed 3 bases from V and 1 base from J, with 6 bases in between. The CDR3 covers 14 residues. Germline CDR1 is LNHDA and CDR2 is SQIVND (reference sequence).

The CDR3 nucleotides read TGTGCCAGTAGCGCCTCCGGGACAGCAGTAAATTCACCCCTCCACTTT. It is translated as CASSASGTAVNSPLHF. The gene calls are TRBV19 and TRBJ1-6, with 7 nucleotides matching TRBD1. CDR3 length: 16 residues. The germline gives CDR1 LNHDA, CDR2 SQIVND (reference sequence). V was pared by 6 bases and J by 7 bases, with 12 bases of the junction left unmatched. The whole variable domain, remainder taken from reference TRBV19 and TRBJ1-6, is DGGITQSPKYLFRKEGQNVTLSCEQNLNHDAMYWYRQDPGQGLRLIYYSQIVNDFQKGDIAEGYSVSREKKESFPLTVTSAQKNPTAFYLCASSASGTAVNSPLHFGNGTRLTVT.

V usage is TRBV7-8 and J usage is TRBJ1-5; weak D call: TRBD1 (6 bases). The V gene's germline CDR1 is SGHVS and CDR2 FQNEAQ. The CDR3 contains 15 residues. Trimming removed 4 bases at V and 4 bases at J, with 14 bases between. The CDR3 DNA reads as TGTGCCAGCAGCTCCCGGGGAGGGGGGAATCAGCCCCAGCATTTT. It encodes CASSSRGGGNQPQHF.

The J gene is TRBJ2-5, the V gene TRBV6-1, with D possibly TRBD1 on 6 matching bases. The V and J ends lost 3 bases and 5 bases respectively, with 16 bases between them. Germline V CDR1 and CDR2: MNHNS, SASEGT. This CDR3 spans 15 amino acids. The CDR3 sequence is CASSEIQGRHETQYF. CDR3 coding DNA: TGTGCCAGCAGTGAGATACAGGGCCGCCATGAGACCCAGTACTTC.

The chain combines TRBV3-1 (or the pseudogene TRBV3-2) with TRBJ2-7; D is undetermined. The V gene lost 4 bases and the J gene lost 6 bases, with 10 bases spanning the gap. CDR1 is LGHDT and CDR2 is YNNKEL in the germline V gene (reference sequence). This CDR3 has 12 amino acids. DNA for the CDR3: TGTGCCAGCAGCCGAGGTGACGGCGAGCAGTACTTC. Residues: CASSRGDGEQYF.

This clone was detected a few times. The gene calls are TRBV19 and TRBJ1-2, with a possible D match to TRBD1 (6 bases). Germline-derived CDR1 and CDR2 are LNHDA and SQIVND (reference sequence). The CDR3 spans 14 residues. V lost 7 bases, J lost 0 bases, and 12 bases lay in between. For the CDR3, the DNA is TGTGCCAGTACCCCGACAGGAGCTAACTATGGCTACACCTTC. The encoded protein is CASTPTGANYGYTF.

This chain uses TRBV2 with TRBJ2-4; the D gene is possibly TRBD2 (5 bases). Germline CDR1 and CDR2: SNHLY and FYNNEI. There are 16 residues in the CDR3. V dropped 0 bases and J dropped 4 bases, with 13 bases sitting between them. This chain's CDR3 is CASSEASGRTKNIQYF. The DNA for the CDR3 is TGTGCCAGCAGTGAAGCGTCGGGTAGGACTAAAAACATTCAGTACTTC. Full variable domain (rest looked up from reference TRBV2 and TRBJ2-4): EPEVTQTPSHQVTQMGQEVILRCVPISNHLYFYWYRQILGQKVEFLVSFYNNEISEKSEIFDDQFSVERPDGSNFTLKIRSTKLEDSAMYFCASSEASGRTKNIQYFGAGTRLSVL.

The chain employs TRBV27 and TRBJ1-2; D is uncertain. The germline V gene encodes CDR1 MNHEY and CDR2 SMNVEV (reference sequence). V lost 0 bases, J lost 8 bases, and 13 bases lay in between. The CDR3 is made up of 14 amino acids. DNA of the CDR3: TGTGCCAGCAGTTTATCTGGAAATCGCGGAGGCTACACCTTC. As protein: CASSLSGNRGGYTF.

This clone occurred once. The chain has TRBV5-5 and TRBJ2-1, with D perhaps matching TRBD1 (5 bases). The V and J ends lost 1 base and 9 bases respectively, with 17 bases between them. The V gene's germline CDR1 is SGHKS and CDR2 YYEKEE (reference sequence). The CDR3 extends over 15 amino acids. CDR3 coding DNA: TGTGCCAGCAGCTTGTGGCCCCAGGGCCTCGGTGAGCAGTTCTTC. Its translation: CASSLWPQGLGEQFF.

This clone has just a few counts. This chain uses TRBV6-5 with TRBJ2-1; 7 nucleotides line up with TRBD2. The trim removed 6 bases at V and 9 bases at J, leaving 8 bases unmatched. CDR1 and CDR2 from the germline V gene are MNHEY and SVGAGI. The CDR3 consists of 13 residues. The chain's CDR3 is CASRLRLAGEQFF. Here the CDR3 DNA reads TGTGCCAGCAGACTACGACTAGCTGGTGAGCAGTTCTTC.

J is TRBJ2-1 and V is TRBV6-1; TRBD2 agrees at 8 bases. V shed 2 bases, J shed 9 bases, and the junction held 9 bases outside the gene matches. The CDR3 consists of 15 residues. Germline V gives CDR1 MNHNS, CDR2 SASEGT. The CDR3 nucleotides are TGTGCCAGCAGTGAACTAGCAGCGGGAGCTCTTGAGCAGTTCTTC. It is translated as CASSELAAGALEQFF.

The CDR3: CASSLKLVGSYEQYF. The CDR3 DNA is TGTGCCAGCAGCTTAAAACTAGTTGGGTCCTACGAGCAGTACTTC. The genes are TRBV7-2 and TRBJ2-7; tentatively, D is TRBD2 (5 bases). CDR3 size: 15 residues. CDR1 SGHTA and CDR2 FQGNSA come from the germline V gene. Trimming stripped 2 bases from V and 1 base from J, with 12 bases between.

The chain carries TRBV19 and TRBJ1-6; the D gene is possibly TRBD1 (6 bases). The ends were cut back, 0 bases at V and 13 bases at J, with 19 bases in the middle. The CDR3 spans 16 residues. CDR1 LNHDA and CDR2 SQIVND come from the germline V gene (reference sequence). This CDR3 reads CASSIDPSGALFPLHF. CDR3 DNA sequence: TGTGCCAGTAGTATAGATCCGTCAGGGGCGTTATTTCCCCTCCACTTT.

This rearrangement joins TRBV19 to TRBJ1-2; 8 positions agree with TRBD1. With 3 bases clipped from V and 4 bases from J, the junction kept 7 bases outside the gene matches. CDR1 and CDR2 (germline): LNHDA, SQIVND (reference sequence). The CDR3 runs 15 residues. The CDR3 protein is CASSMGPGGVYGYTF. The DNA for the CDR3 is TGTGCCAGTAGTATGGGTCCAGGGGGCGTCTATGGCTACACCTTC.

This clone came up a few times. The chain uses TRBV2 and TRBJ1-2; TRBD1 matches 8 bases. This CDR3 has 14 amino acids. Germline loops: CDR1 SNHLY, CDR2 FYNNEI. The junction had 9 bases not matched to a gene; V was cut back by 7 bases and J by 5 bases. DNA of the CDR3: TGTGCCAGCACGGTCGGCAGGGGGCGTTATGGCTACACCTTC. Amino acid sequence: CASTVGRGRYGYTF.

This chain joins TRBV28 and TRBJ2-7; 8 positions match TRBD1. Germline V gene sequence: CDR1 MDHEN, CDR2 SYDVKM. The CDR3 covers 15 residues. V shed 5 bases, J shed 1 base, and the junction held 7 bases outside the gene matches. The CDR3 bases are TGTGCCAGCAGTCGGGACAGGATTGATTCCTACGAGCAGTACTTC. This sequence encodes CASSRDRIDSYEQYF. The full variable domain, its missing parts supplied by reference TRBV28 and TRBJ2-7, is DVKVTQSSRYLVKRTGEKVFLECVQDMDHENMFWYRQDPGLGLRLIYFSYDVKMKEKGDIPEGYSVSREKKERFSLILESASTNQTSMYLCASSRDRIDSYEQYFGPGTRLTVT.

This sequence joins TRBV5-1 and TRBJ2-2, with TRBD1 as a possible D gene (6 bases). Trimming pared 4 bases from V and 2 bases from J, leaving 9 bases between. The V gene's germline CDR1 is SGHRS and CDR2 YFSETQ. CDR3 length: 14 amino acids. In nucleotides, the CDR3 is TGCGCCAGCAGCGAGGGACACAACACCGGGGAGCTGTTTTTT. As protein: CASSEGHNTGELFF.

This clone was picked up a small number of times. The chain couples TRBV10-2 to TRBJ1-3; D is ambiguous. This CDR3 is built from 13 residues. V was clipped by 7 bases and J by 0 bases, with 7 bases between them. Per germline, CDR1 WSHSY and CDR2 SAAADI. Here the CDR3 reads CASIGDSGNTIYF. CDR3 in DNA: TGCGCCAGCATCGGAGACTCTGGAAACACCATATATTTT.

The genes are TRBV3-1 (or the pseudogene TRBV3-2) and TRBJ2-1, with D maybe TRBD2 (6 bases). Looked up from germline, CDR1 is LGHDT and CDR2 is YNNKEL (reference sequence). V lost 1 base to trimming and J lost 0 bases, with 13 bases between them. The CDR3 runs 17 residues. The CDR3 DNA is TGTGCCAGCAGCCAAGGGGGGACTCAGAGCTCCTACAATGAGCAGTTCTTC. It encodes CASSQGGTQSSYNEQFF.

The DNA of the CDR3 is TGTGCCAGCCGAACAGGGACCTACGAGCAGTACTTC. It translates to CASRTGTYEQYF. This chain uses TRBV2 with TRBJ2-7, with D tentatively TRBD1 (6 bases). V was clipped by 8 bases and J by 2 bases, with 10 bases between them. The CDR3 covers 12 residues. The germline V gene has CDR1 SNHLY and CDR2 FYNNEI.

The chain uses TRBV2 and TRBJ2-7; D ambiguous. This CDR3 spans 13 amino acids. The V end was cut by 4 bases, the J end by 2 bases, with 9 bases between. CDR1 SNHLY and CDR2 FYNNEI come from the germline V gene. CDR3 amino acids: CASSVFQAYEQYF. The CDR3 nucleotides are TGTGCCAGCAGTGTTTTTCAGGCCTACGAGCAGTACTTC. Complete variable domain (other parts from reference TRBV2 and TRBJ2-7): EPEVTQTPSHQVTQMGQEVILRCVPISNHLYFYWYRQILGQKVEFLVSFYNNEISEKSEIFDDQFSVERPDGSNFTLKIRSTKLEDSAMYFCASSVFQAYEQYFGPGTRLTVT.

This clone has only one observation. No DNA is shown, since the ends of the CDR3 on it are uncertain; the CDR3 is the one TCRdb lists. The genes are TRBV30 and TRBJ1-3. Inclusive of both ends, the CDR3 amounts to 11 amino acids. Germline CDR1 is GTSNPN and CDR2 is SVGIG (reference sequence). The CDR3 protein is CAWSVAGGTYF.

The chain recombines TRBV11-2 with TRBJ1-6; D not certain. Per germline, CDR1 SGHAT and CDR2 FQNNGV. The V end lost 1 base, the J end lost 6 bases, and 13 bases lay between the germline ends. This CDR3 comprises 16 residues. The CDR3 region is CASSLGGPGVNSPLHF. The CDR3, as DNA: TGTGCCAGCAGCTTAGGGGGTCCCGGGGTTAATTCACCCCTCCACTTT.

V is TRBV25-1 and J is TRBJ1-2; TRBD1 matches 7 bases. The CDR3 length is 15 residues. From germline, CDR1 is MGHDK and CDR2 SYGVNS. V was pared by 4 bases and J by 8 bases, with 13 bases of the junction left unmatched. CDR3 residues: CASSAAIGQVGGYTF. Here the CDR3 DNA reads TGTGCCAGCAGTGCCGCCATCGGACAGGTTGGCGGCTACACCTTC.

This chain links TRBV11-2 with TRBJ1-6, with TRBD1 identical over 9 bases. With 5 bases clipped from V and 9 bases from J, the junction kept 8 bases outside the gene matches. Germline assignment: CDR1 SGHAT and CDR2 FQNNGV. The CDR3 has 15 residues. The CDR3 DNA reads TGTGCCAGCAGCACGGGACAGGGCCCTTCTTCACCCCTCCACTTT. This sequence encodes CASSTGQGPSSPLHF.

V gene TRBV29-1 combines with J gene TRBJ1-2, with a tentative D call TRBD1 (5 bases). There are 12 residues in the CDR3. Germline assignment: CDR1 SQVTM and CDR2 ANQGSEA. Between the trimmed V and J ends, which lost 6 bases and 6 bases, there was a span of 14 bases. Here the CDR3 DNA reads TGCAGCGTACGGCAGGGTAGTAATGGCTACACCTTC. Protein sequence: CSVRQGSNGYTF.

This chain joins TRBV7-8 and TRBJ1-2, with D hard to call. Trimming removed 0 bases at V and 12 bases at J, with 14 bases between. CDR3 size: 13 residues. CDR1 and CDR2 from the germline V gene are SGHVS and FQNEAQ. The CDR3 sequence: CASSLAAYWADTF. As DNA, the CDR3 is TGTGCCAGCAGCTTAGCCGCGTACTGGGCCGACACCTTC.

This chain joins TRBV10-3 and TRBJ2-5, with 7 bases identical to TRBD2. Germline CDR1 reads ENHRY; CDR2 reads SYGVKD. The V gene end was trimmed by 11 bases and the J gene end by 3 bases; junction bases not matched to a gene: 6. The CDR3 is made up of 12 amino acids. The CDR3 here is CAVGRGKETQYF. The CDR3 DNA reads as TGTGCCGTGGGGCGGGGGAAAGAGACCCAGTACTTC.